The T cell receptor beta chain under discussion was sequenced for a study of T cell responses to AZD1222 COVID-19 vaccine. Study-level results: Most donors were white British and more were female, and clonal diversity was possibly underestimated. Per reports, nearly half of all spike-specific TCRs target regions that are unmutated in variants. Two doses of AZD1222 preceded a rise in Spike-specific TCR breadth and depth.

CDR1 is SGHRS and CDR2 is YFSETQ in the germline V gene. Trimming took 4 bases from V and 7 from J; bases not matched to a gene: 20. The CDR3 runs 20 residues. A word on this clone: Its specificity is not known.

TCRdb keeps only in-frame clones here, not all; method: immunoSEQ multiplex PCR. Counted here are some 97,000 clones, 80% to 95% occurring once; the ten biggest clones make up 1.5% to 2%. The receptor was isolated from an adult in good health. The chain couples TRBV5-1 to TRBJ2-2; 12 bases line up with TRBD2. The sample consisted of peripheral blood, taken on day 0 of AZD1222 vaccination. As DNA, the CDR3 is TGCGCCAGCAGCCCAATCAACAGCCACCGACTAGCGGGAGTTCACGGGGAGCTGTTTTTT. Translating it yields CASSPINSHRLAGVHGELFF.